Shown below are 31 T cell receptor beta chains from a single sample sequenced in a study of shared clonotypes between healthy human individuals. Sequenced by immunoSEQ multiplex PCR; TCRdb stores in-frame clones only, minus some. The repertoire holds 550,000 to 700,000 clones, with around 78% as singletons. The specimen was memory CD4+ T cells sorted from blood. Sample subset: CD45RA-negative fraction. The receptors derive from a woman in her twenties or thirties in good health.

The rearrangement uses TRBV28 and TRBJ1-5, with 8 bases identical to TRBD1. Germline assignment: CDR1 MDHEN and CDR2 SYDVKM. The CDR3 runs 16 residues. Trimming removed 4 bases from V and 6 bases from J; junction bases left unmatched: 11. CDR3 loop: CASSSGTGGLSQPQHF. In DNA form, the CDR3 reads TGTGCCAGCAGTTCGGGGACAGGTGGGCTAAGTCAGCCCCAGCATTTT.

About this clone: The sample has other DNA sequences that encode this CDR3 too. The CDR3 region is CASSSSGTGGETQYF. Here the CDR3 DNA reads TGCGCCAGCAGCTCCTCCGGGACAGGCGGAGAGACCCAGTACTTC. This rearrangement joins TRBV5-1 to TRBJ2-5, with 8 bases that match TRBD1. There are 15 residues in the CDR3. From germline, CDR1 is SGHRS and CDR2 YFSETQ. Trimming took 3 bases from V and 4 from J; bases not matched to a gene: 8.

The CDR3 sequence: CASSQDHHGYSGANVLTF. As DNA, the CDR3 is TGCGCCAGCAGCCAAGATCATCACGGATACTCTGGGGCCAACGTCCTGACTTTC. The V gene is TRBV4-1, the J gene TRBJ2-6; D call uncertain. The CDR3 runs to 18 residues. Germline V gene data show CDR1 as MGHRA and CDR2 as YSYEKL. Deletions cut 0 bases from V and 0 bases from J, with 12 bases between.

DNA of the CDR3: TGCGCCAGCAGCTTTGCCCTGGCCTACAATGAGCAGTTCTTC. Its translation: CASSFALAYNEQFF. This rearrangement joins TRBV5-1 to TRBJ2-1; no clear D gene. This CDR3 region has 14 residues. Per germline, CDR1 SGHRS and CDR2 YFSETQ. The V gene lost 2 bases and the J gene lost 2 bases, with 8 bases spanning the gap.

This rearrangement joins TRBV4-1 to TRBJ2-5; 7 bases agree with TRBD1. Unmatched junction bases numbered 7, after V lost 4 bases and J lost 5 bases. The CDR3 consists of 14 residues. Per the germline V gene, CDR1 is MGHRA and CDR2 is YSYEKL. CDR3 DNA sequence: TGCGCCAGCAGCCGCGACAGGGTAGTCGAGACCCAGTACTTC. This sequence encodes CASSRDRVVETQYF.

The V and J genes are TRBV27 and TRBJ2-6; D unresolved. The CDR3 has 17 amino acids. The germline V gene encodes CDR1 MNHEY and CDR2 SMNVEV (reference sequence). Trimming left V 5 bases short and J 0 bases short, with 14 bases between. The CDR3 sequence: CASSPPLKSSGANVLTF. The CDR3 DNA reads as TGTGCCAGCAGTCCCCCCCTAAAGAGCTCTGGGGCCAACGTCCTGACTTTC.

The chain is built from TRBV30 and TRBJ2-2, with D possibly TRBD2 on 5 matching bases. CDR1 GTSNPN and CDR2 SVGIG come from the germline V gene (reference sequence). CDR3 length: 14 residues. V lost 8 bases and J lost 0, with 13 bases in between. CDR3 residues: CAPSRTPNTGELFF. The CDR3 DNA follows: TGTGCCCCGTCCCGGACTCCGAACACCGGGGAGCTGTTTTTT.

The V gene is TRBV6-6, the J gene TRBJ1-5; D possibly corresponds to TRBD1 (6 bases). There are 14 residues in the CDR3. Germline V CDR1 and CDR2: MNHNY, SVGAGI (reference sequence). Trimming shortened V by 5 bases and J by 4 bases, and 12 bases separated the two germline ends. Here the CDR3 DNA reads TGTGCCAGCAGTACCACAGGGTTGAATCAGCCCCAGCATTTT. Its protein is CASSTTGLNQPQHF.

This clone was observed once. This chain links TRBV10-3 with TRBJ2-5; D might be TRBD1 (6 bases). This CDR3 has 13 residues. Germline assignment: CDR1 ENHRY and CDR2 SYGVKD. V was shortened by 0 bases and J by 4 bases, with 6 bases between the two germline ends. The CDR3 region has the DNA TGTGCCATCAGTGAGTCAGGGGGAGAGACCCAGTACTTC. Encoded protein: CAISESGGETQYF.

This sequence joins TRBV5-1 and TRBJ2-3; D gene uncertain. Germline CDR1 is SGHRS and CDR2 is YFSETQ. The germline V and J ends were trimmed by 0 bases and 4 bases, with 9 bases remaining between them. The CDR3 is made up of 14 amino acids. CDR3 DNA sequence: TGCGCCAGCAGCTTGGTGGGGTACGCAGATACGCAGTATTTT. It encodes CASSLVGYADTQYF.

The V and J genes are TRBV19 and TRBJ1-5; possibly TRBD1 for D (6 bases). CDR3 length: 17 residues. Germline V gene data show CDR1 as LNHDA and CDR2 as SQIVND (reference sequence). V was trimmed by 7 bases and J by 1 base, leaving 20 bases between them. This CDR3 reads CASTRWAGVGSNQPQHF. DNA of the CDR3: TGTGCCAGTACCCGATGGGCAGGGGTGGGAAGCAATCAGCCCCAGCATTTT.

V usage is TRBV6-5 and J usage is TRBJ2-2; D is ambiguous. Germline values: CDR1 MNHEY, CDR2 SVGAGI. This CDR3 is 14 amino acids long. Deletions cut 7 bases from V and 1 base from J, with 10 bases between. CDR3 amino acids: CASTWVGNTGELFF. The CDR3 bases are TGTGCCAGCACGTGGGTTGGGAACACCGGGGAGCTGTTTTTT.

The chain combines TRBV11-2 with TRBJ1-1; D may be TRBD1 (5 bases). Looked up from germline, CDR1 is SGHAT and CDR2 is FQNNGV. Trimming left V 2 bases short and J 0 bases short, with 13 bases between. The length of the CDR3 is 16 residues. DNA for the CDR3: TGTGCCAGCAGCTTACGGGGGGATAACATGAACACTGAAGCTTTCTTT. Its protein product is CASSLRGDNMNTEAFF.

The gene calls are TRBV7-3 and TRBJ2-5; TRBD2 matches at 15 bases. With 2 bases clipped from V and 4 bases from J, the junction kept 2 bases outside the gene matches. The CDR3 consists of 16 residues. Germline lookup yields CDR1 SGHTA and CDR2 FQGTGA. CDR3 coding DNA: TGTGCCAGCAGCTTAGGGGGACTAGCGGGAGGAGAGACCCAGTACTTC. Its translation: CASSLGGLAGGETQYF.

This clone occurred a few times. The same CDR3 is also encoded by other DNA sequences in this sample. This chain joins TRBV10-3 and TRBJ1-5; D remains unclear. Germline assignment: CDR1 ENHRY and CDR2 SYGVKD. The CDR3 extends over 12 amino acids. V lost 4 bases to trimming and J lost 5 bases, with 6 bases between them. CDR3 region: CAISGGDQPQHF. For the CDR3, the DNA is TGTGCCATCAGTGGGGGAGATCAGCCCCAGCATTTT.

DNA for the CDR3: TGTGCCAGCAGCGGGGGGACTAGCGGGAGGCACAATGAGCAGTTCTTC. Translated, it gives CASSGGTSGRHNEQFF. The gene calls are TRBV5-4 and TRBJ2-1; TRBD2 aligns across 15 bases. Germline CDR1 and CDR2: SGHNT and YYREEE (reference sequence). V was clipped by 4 bases and J by 5 bases; unmatched bases: 4. The CDR3 length is 16 residues.

This clone occurred once. This chain connects TRBV11-2 to TRBJ1-5, with D perhaps TRBD1 (5 bases). Germline V gives CDR1 SGHAT, CDR2 FQNNGV. The V and J ends lost 5 bases and 7 bases respectively, with 18 bases between them. The CDR3 sequence is 15 residues long. The CDR3 loop is CASSLDTLTPQPQHF. CDR3 coding DNA: TGTGCCAGCAGCCTGGACACCCTTACTCCCCAGCCCCAGCATTTT.

This chain connects TRBV28 to TRBJ2-3; 8 bases match TRBD2. The V and J ends lost 6 bases and 2 bases, in that order; junction bases with no gene match: 19. CDR3 length: 19 residues. CDR1 is MDHEN, CDR2 SYDVKM, per germline. The CDR3: CASSIKRGRPQKLTDTQYF. For the CDR3, the DNA is TGTGCCAGCAGCATCAAACGCGGGAGGCCACAGAAACTCACAGATACGCAGTATTTT.

The chain uses TRBV19 and TRBJ2-1; 8 nucleotides match TRBD2. The CDR3 extends over 14 amino acids. With V trimmed by 5 bases and J by 8 bases, 8 bases remained unmatched. CDR1 is LNHDA, CDR2 SQIVND, per germline (reference sequence). The CDR3 protein is CASSDFGLADEQFF. Written as DNA, the CDR3 is TGTGCCAGTAGTGATTTCGGACTAGCCGATGAGCAGTTCTTC.

In its sample, this clone was seen a few times. The V and J genes are TRBV28 and TRBJ2-3; either TRBD1 or TRBD2 may supply D (5 bases each). The CDR3 is 20 residues long. Trimming took off 1 base at V and 4 bases at J, with 27 bases between the two ends. Germline V gives CDR1 MDHEN, CDR2 SYDVKM. The CDR3 reads CASSLLRDPYFGARSDTQYF. The CDR3 nucleotides are TGTGCCAGCAGTTTATTACGGGACCCTTATTTTGGAGCTCGATCAGATACGCAGTATTTT.

This clone was counted a few times. The rearrangement links TRBV2 to TRBJ2-2; possibly TRBD1 for D (7 bases). The CDR3 runs to 15 residues. The V and J ends lost 5 bases and 5 bases respectively, with 15 bases between them. CDR1 and CDR2 from the germline V gene are SNHLY and FYNNEI. CDR3 amino acids: CASSRGQGRTGELFF. The DNA for the CDR3 is TGTGCCAGCAGTAGGGGGCAGGGGAGGACCGGGGAGCTGTTTTTT.

This rearrangement joins TRBV28 to TRBJ1-5; 9 nucleotides agree with TRBD1. The J segment lost 2 bases and the V segment lost 3 bases, leaving 11 bases of the junction unmatched. Looked up from germline, CDR1 is MDHEN and CDR2 is SYDVKM. The length of the CDR3 is 18 residues. CDR3 in DNA: TGTGCCAGCAGTTTTATGGGACAGGGCGGATGGGGCAATCAGCCCCAGCATTTT. Residues: CASSFMGQGGWGNQPQHF.

The V call is TRBV6-5, the J call TRBJ2-7, with TRBD1 matching over 8 bases. V lost 7 bases, J lost 1 base, and 6 bases stayed unmatched. Germline V gene sequence: CDR1 MNHEY, CDR2 SVGAGI. The CDR3 contains 14 residues. CDR3 DNA: TGTGCCAGCACCCGGACAGGGATGTCCTACGAGCAGTACTTC. Translated, it gives CASTRTGMSYEQYF.

Comments on this clone: Other DNA sequences from this sample encode an identical CDR3 as well. The J gene is TRBJ1-4, the V gene TRBV29-1; D not resolved. Trimming took off 6 bases at V and 0 bases at J, with 8 bases between the two ends. The CDR3 is 13 residues long. CDR1 and CDR2 (germline): SQVTM, ANQGSEA. CDR3 DNA: TGCAGCGTGCGTTCTGCAACTAATGAAAAACTGTTTTTT. Translated: CSVRSATNEKLFF.

The chain employs TRBV7-2 and TRBJ2-3; no clear D gene. The CDR3 consists of 14 residues. Looked up from germline, CDR1 is SGHTA and CDR2 is FQGNSA. Trimming took 2 bases from V and 1 from J, leaving 7 bases between them. The CDR3 DNA follows: TGTGCCAGCAGCTTACAGCAGGGCACAGATACGCAGTATTTT. It encodes CASSLQQGTDTQYF.

V usage is TRBV11-2 and J usage is TRBJ1-1; D remains ambiguous. The CDR3 length is 14 residues. Germline-derived CDR1 and CDR2 are SGHAT and FQNNGV. The V end lost 5 bases, the J end lost 6 bases, and 16 bases lay between the germline ends. CDR3 region: CASSLDGRRSEAFF. The CDR3 DNA sequence: TGTGCCAGCAGCCTGGACGGCCGGCGGTCTGAAGCTTTCTTT.

In its sample, this clone was seen a few times. V is TRBV11-2 and J is TRBJ2-7, with a possible D match to TRBD2 (5 bases). Germline V gene data show CDR1 as SGHAT and CDR2 as FQNNGV. Trimming left V 1 base short and J 6 bases short, with 16 bases between. The CDR3 consists of 15 residues. CDR3 DNA: TGTGCCAGCAGCTTAGGCGGCAGCGGAATCCCCGAGCAGTACTTC. This sequence encodes CASSLGGSGIPEQYF.

A word on this clone: Within the sample, other DNA sequences also encode this same CDR3. V usage is TRBV7-6 and J usage is TRBJ2-5; no clear D. Trimming took off 5 bases at V and 2 bases at J, with 3 bases between the two ends. The CDR3 runs to 11 residues. CDR1 and CDR2 from the germline V gene are SGHVS and FNYEAQ. CDR3 DNA sequence: TGTGCCAGCAGCGTGCAAGAGACCCAGTACTTC. Translating it yields CASSVQETQYF.

J is TRBJ2-4 and V is TRBV4-1, with TRBD2 as a possible D gene (5 bases). Trimming removed 0 bases from V and 0 bases from J, with 21 bases in between. There are 20 residues in the CDR3. Germline CDR1 and CDR2: MGHRA and YSYEKL. Here the CDR3 reads CASSQERSAARDIAKNIQYF. The CDR3, as DNA: TGCGCCAGCAGCCAAGAGCGTAGCGCGGCTAGAGACATAGCCAAAAACATTCAGTACTTC.

CDR3 loop: CASNGQGLGEKLFF. For the CDR3, the DNA is TGTGCCAGCAACGGACAGGGCTTAGGTGAAAAACTGTTTTTT. The V and J genes are TRBV2 and TRBJ1-4, with TRBD1 identical over 8 bases. V shed 7 bases, J shed 7 bases, and the junction held 8 bases outside the gene matches. The CDR3 consists of 14 residues. From germline, CDR1 is SNHLY and CDR2 FYNNEI.

The genes are TRBV5-4 and TRBJ2-5; D not certain. The V gene's germline CDR1 is SGHNT and CDR2 YYREEE (reference sequence). The CDR3 covers 14 residues. Trimming stripped 2 bases from V and 1 base from J, with 9 bases between. The CDR3 protein is CASSLGNSQETQYF. The CDR3 bases are TGTGCCAGCAGCTTAGGGAACAGCCAAGAGACCCAGTACTTC. Full variable domain (remainder filled in from reference TRBV5-4 and TRBJ2-5): ETGVTQSPTHLIKTRGQQVTLRCSSQSGHNTVSWYQQALGQGPQFIFQYYREEENGRGNFPPRFSGLQFPNYSSELNVNALELDDSALYLCASSLGNSQETQYFGPGTRLLVL.